The clone carrying this TCR beta chain was counted a few times. The data were obtained in a study of cytomegalovirus exposure and HLA in healthy donors. Primers included in the PCR were 60 Vbeta and 13 Jbeta primers. The protocol was immunoSEQ multiplex PCR, while the TCRdb copy is restricted to in-frame clones and leaves out a portion. The sample yields almost 85,000 clones, about 77% seen once. The CDR3 spans 19 residues. Germline loops: CDR1 SGHRS, CDR2 YFSETQ. With 1 base removed from V and 2 bases from J, the gap between germline ends came to 19 bases. At collection, donors were nominally healthy, but unrecorded immune exposures were probable.

The V call is TRBV5-1, the J call TRBJ2-6, with D possibly being TRBD2 (6 bases). This sequence originates from a male donor in good health and CMV-seropositive. Material for sequencing was PBMCs. In nucleotides, the CDR3 is TGCGCCAGCAGCTTGCGACTAAGCGTCGGGAGCCCTGGGGCCAACGTCCTGACTTTC. It specifies CASSLRLSVGSPGANVLTF.